Below, 18 T cell receptor beta chains from the same sample are listed, as sequenced in a study of blood T cells in healthy people across ages (dated by TCRdb to the mid-2010s). Library prep was done by 5' RACE. The sequencer was an Illumina HiSeq 2500. A second PCR of about 6 to 11 cycles was run with a J-beta primer mix and a sample-barcoded 5' primer. The public reads were quality trimmed at Q25 with fastp and then assembled into clones with MiXCR by TCRdb, keeping productive beta chains. Rows with a matching CDR3 protein are joined into one entry that keeps the most common DNA and genes. The sample table lists around 990,000 distinct CDR3 sequences, roughly two fifths of them with a count of one. Roughly 13% of the sample is held by the ten biggest clonotypes. Sequencing was carried out using blood. These receptor sequences come from a man aged 18 to 30 in good health.

The chain couples TRBV11-2 to TRBJ2-1; no firm D call. The better agreement between TRBJ2-7 and the DNA end casts doubt on the J call. The CDR3 is 16 residues long. In germline, CDR1 is SGHAT, CDR2 FQNNGV. The CDR3 bases are TGTGCCAGCAGCTTATGGCTCCCACCCTCCTACAATGAGCAGTACTTC. As protein: CASSLWLPPSYNEQYF.

The CDR3 nucleotides read TGTGCCATTAGGACAGCTAACTATGGCTACACCTTC. Its translation is CAIRTANYGYTF. The chain carries TRBV10-3 and TRBJ1-2; maybe TRBD1 (6 bases). Germline V gene data show CDR1 as ENHRY and CDR2 as SYGVKD. CDR3 length equals 12 residues. Between the trimmed V and J ends, which lost 9 bases and 0 bases, there was a span of 8 bases.

The rearrangement links TRBV10-3 to TRBJ1-2; no clear D. CDR3 size: 11 residues. Germline V gives CDR1 ENHRY, CDR2 SYGVKD. Deletions cut 0 bases from V and 8 bases from J, with 4 bases between. This CDR3 is CAISESAGYTF. As DNA, the CDR3 is TGTGCCATCAGTGAGTCTGCAGGCTACACCTTC.

The CDR3 here is CASSWTSGTSRTDTQYF. The CDR3 nucleotides are TGTGCCAGCAGCTGGACTAGCGGAACCAGTCGCACAGATACGCAGTATTTT. The chain couples TRBV7-2 to TRBJ2-3, with TRBD2 matching over 10 bases. Germline V lookup: CDR1 SGHTA, CDR2 FQGNSA. The CDR3 runs to 17 residues. The trim removed 4 bases at V and 1 base at J, leaving 8 bases unmatched.

The chain combines TRBV6-5 with TRBJ2-7, with a possible D match to TRBD1 (6 bases). V was shortened by 5 bases and J by 3 bases, with 17 bases between the two germline ends. Germline CDR1 and CDR2: MNHEY and SVGAGI. The CDR3 loop spans 15 amino acids. Written as DNA, the CDR3 is TGTGCCAGCAGTCAGGCACCCGGACAGAACTACGAGCAGTACTTC. Translating gives CASSQAPGQNYEQYF.

This chain uses TRBV5-1 with TRBJ1-6, with D possibly being TRBD1 (5 bases). Germline loops: CDR1 SGHRS, CDR2 YFSETQ. This CDR3 is 15 amino acids long. Trimming removed 0 bases from V and 6 bases from J, with 10 bases in between. The CDR3 DNA follows: TGCGCCAGCAGCTTGGAGGCAGGGACTAATTCACCCCTCCACTTT. Protein product: CASSLEAGTNSPLHF.

J is TRBJ1-2 and V is TRBV6-5; 11 nucleotides agree with TRBD1. Trimming cost V 7 bases and J 8 bases; bases outside gene matches: 15. The CDR3 consists of 16 residues. Germline CDR1 reads MNHEY; CDR2 reads SVGAGI. The DNA for the CDR3 is TGTGCCAGCACCGAAGGGACAGGGGGTTATCATGGAGGCTACACCTTC. This codes for CASTEGTGGYHGGYTF.

This clonotype was found a few times. Mismatch with germline at one junction end may stem from a read error. V and J are TRBV2 and TRBJ2-2, with TRBD1 as a possible D gene (5 bases). The CDR3 covers 17 residues. The germline CDR1 and CDR2 sequences are SNHLY and FYNNEI. For the CDR3, the DNA is TGTGCTAGCAGTGAAGTGACAGACCAACCGAACACCGGGGAGCTGTTTTTT. This translates into CASSEVTDQPNTGELFF.

The CDR3 DNA sequence: TGTGCCAGCAGCTTCCAGGACAGGGAAATATCCTACGAGCAGTACTTC. It specifies CASSFQDREISYEQYF. The J gene is TRBJ2-7, the V gene TRBV7-8; 8 nucleotides agree with TRBD1. This CDR3 has 16 amino acids. With V trimmed by 3 bases and J by 1 base, 8 bases remained unmatched. Germline V CDR1 and CDR2: SGHVS, FQNEAQ.

In its sample, this clonotype was seen a few times. The V gene is TRBV4-3, the J gene TRBJ1-1, with TRBD1 matching 8 bases. Germline V gives CDR1 LGHNA, CDR2 YSLEER. The J segment lost 0 bases and the V segment lost 4 bases, leaving 7 bases of the junction unmatched. The CDR3 is made up of 16 amino acids. For the CDR3, the DNA is TGCGCCAGCAGCCGCCAGACAGGGGAAATGAACACTGAAGCTTTCTTT. Residues: CASSRQTGEMNTEAFF.

The rearrangement uses TRBV29-1 and TRBJ1-1; a possible D gene is TRBD1 (6 bases). Deletions cut 6 bases from V and 5 bases from J, with 19 bases between. The CDR3 sequence is 14 residues long. Germline CDR1 SQVTM, CDR2 ANQGSEA. The CDR3 reads CSVSRQGLRTEAFF. In DNA, the CDR3 is TGCAGCGTGTCACGTCAGGGGTTAAGGACTGAAGCTTTCTTT.

The chain links TRBV28 to TRBJ2-5; 7 bases line up with TRBD1. From germline, CDR1 is MDHEN and CDR2 SYDVKM. The CDR3 has 14 amino acids. J gave up 5 bases and V 5 bases, and 8 bases lay outside the gene matches. The CDR3 DNA is TGTGCCAGCAGTACGGGACAGACCCTCGAGACCCAGTACTTC. Translation: CASSTGQTLETQYF. The complete variable domain, with remaining parts taken from reference TRBV28 and TRBJ2-5, reads DVKVTQSSRYLVKRTGEKVFLECVQDMDHENMFWYRQDPGLGLRLIYFSYDVKMKEKGDIPEGYSVSREKKERFSLILESASTNQTSMYLCASSTGQTLETQYFGPGTRLLVL.

This clonotype was seen only a few times. The V gene is TRBV14, the J gene TRBJ1-2; 9 bases are shared with TRBD1. Germline V gene sequence: CDR1 SGHDN, CDR2 FVKESK. The CDR3 sequence is 17 residues long. V shed 0 bases, J shed 5 bases, and the junction held 10 bases outside the gene matches. The DNA of the CDR3 is TGTGCCAGCAGCCAAGAACGGACAGGGGTCTTCGGGTATGGCTACACCTTC. Translating it yields CASSQERTGVFGYGYTF.

The rearrangement joins TRBV5-1 to TRBJ2-4; the D gene could be TRBD1 or TRBD2 (5 bases each). Near its end, the DNA agrees better with TRBJ2-7, so the J call may be wrong. This CDR3 has 15 amino acids. Germline V CDR1 and CDR2: SGHRS, YFSETQ. CDR3 region: CASSFFRDRDYEQYF. In DNA form, the CDR3 reads TGCGCCAGCAGCTTCTTCCGGGACCGGGACTACGAGCAGTACTTC.

The table lists this clonotype with a few counts. The J gene is TRBJ2-3, the V gene TRBV4-1; D remains unclear. The germline V gene has CDR1 MGHRA and CDR2 YSYEKL. CDR3 length: 15 amino acids. Trimming pared 1 base from V and 4 bases from J, leaving 12 bases between. The CDR3 protein is CASSQVKGFADTQYF. The CDR3 nucleotides read TGCGCCAGCAGCCAAGTGAAAGGTTTCGCAGATACGCAGTATTTT.

In DNA, the CDR3 is TGTGCCAGCAGCCAAGGGGGCTTTTTGGGAAAACTGTTTTTT. Its protein is CASSQGGFLGKLFF. The rearrangement joins TRBV4-2 to TRBJ1-4; possible D gene TRBD1, 5 bases. The CDR3 covers 14 residues. V gave up 1 base and J gave up 10 bases, with 13 bases separating them. Germline CDR1 and CDR2: LGHNA and YNFKEQ.

The chain employs TRBV4-3 and TRBJ1-5; no clear D gene. Trimming took 1 base from V and 6 from J, leaving 13 bases between them. The CDR3 is 15 amino acids. The germline V gene has CDR1 LGHNA and CDR2 YSLEER. The CDR3 DNA is TGCGCCAGCAGCCAAGTAGTATCTGGGAGTCAGCCCCAGCATTTT. Protein sequence: CASSQVVSGSQPQHF.

This clonotype was detected a few times. This chain uses TRBV7-2 with TRBJ1-2, with D maybe TRBD1 (5 bases). Germline V gives CDR1 SGHTA, CDR2 FQGNSA. This CDR3 region has 14 residues. The germline V and J ends were trimmed by 3 bases and 3 bases, with 11 bases remaining between them. The CDR3 spells CASSFQGGDYGYTF. The CDR3 coding sequence is TGTGCCAGCAGCTTTCAGGGTGGTGACTATGGCTACACCTTC.